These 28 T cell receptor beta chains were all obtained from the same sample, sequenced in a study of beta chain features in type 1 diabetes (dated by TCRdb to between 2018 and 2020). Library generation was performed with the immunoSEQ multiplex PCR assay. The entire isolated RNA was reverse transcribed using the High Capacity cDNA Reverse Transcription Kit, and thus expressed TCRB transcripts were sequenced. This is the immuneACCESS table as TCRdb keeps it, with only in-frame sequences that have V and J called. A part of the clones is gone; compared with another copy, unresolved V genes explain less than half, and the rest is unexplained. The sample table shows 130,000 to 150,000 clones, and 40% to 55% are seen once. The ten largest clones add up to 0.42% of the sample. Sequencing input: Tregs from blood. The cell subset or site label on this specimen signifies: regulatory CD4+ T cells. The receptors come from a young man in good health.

The CDR3 here is CASRRTGTGANVLTF. CDR3 DNA sequence: TGTGCCAGTAGAAGGACAGGGACTGGGGCCAACGTCCTGACTTTC. The chain employs TRBV19 and TRBJ2-6; 8 bases are a match to TRBD1. This CDR3 has 15 amino acids. Losses at the gene ends were 6 bases for V and 2 bases for J; bases not matched to a gene: 3. CDR1 and CDR2 (germline): LNHDA, SQIVND (reference sequence).

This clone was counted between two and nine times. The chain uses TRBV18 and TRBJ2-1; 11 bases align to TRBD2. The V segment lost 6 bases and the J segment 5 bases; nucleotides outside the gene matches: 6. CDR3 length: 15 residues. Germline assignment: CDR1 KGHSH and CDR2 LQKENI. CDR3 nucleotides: TGTGCCAGCTCGATGGGACTAGCGGAAAACAATGAGCAGTTCTTC. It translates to CASSMGLAENNEQFF.

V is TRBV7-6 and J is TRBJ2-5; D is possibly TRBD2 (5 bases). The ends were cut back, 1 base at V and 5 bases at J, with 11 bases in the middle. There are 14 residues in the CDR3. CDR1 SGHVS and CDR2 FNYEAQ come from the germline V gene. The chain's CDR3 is CASSLGTLGETQYF. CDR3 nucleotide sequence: TGTGCCAGCAGCTTAGGGACTTTAGGGGAGACCCAGTACTTC.

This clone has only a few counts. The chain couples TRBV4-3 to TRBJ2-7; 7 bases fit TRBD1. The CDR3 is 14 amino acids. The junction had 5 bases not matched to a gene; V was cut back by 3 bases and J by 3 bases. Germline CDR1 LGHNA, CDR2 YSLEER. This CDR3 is CASSHGTAGYEQYF. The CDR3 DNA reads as TGCGCCAGCAGCCACGGGACAGCCGGCTACGAGCAGTACTTC.

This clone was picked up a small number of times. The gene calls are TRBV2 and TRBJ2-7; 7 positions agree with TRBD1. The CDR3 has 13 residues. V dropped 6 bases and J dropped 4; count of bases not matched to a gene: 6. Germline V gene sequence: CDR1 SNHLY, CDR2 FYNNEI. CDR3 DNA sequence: TGTGCCAGCAGGACAGGGACCGGGTACGAGCAGTACTTC. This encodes CASRTGTGYEQYF.

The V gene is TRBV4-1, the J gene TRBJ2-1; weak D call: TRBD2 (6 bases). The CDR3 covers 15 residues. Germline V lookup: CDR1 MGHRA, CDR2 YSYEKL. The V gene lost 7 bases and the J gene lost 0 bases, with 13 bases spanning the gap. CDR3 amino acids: CASKTGRRSYNEQFF. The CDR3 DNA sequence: TGCGCCAGCAAGACGGGGAGGCGCTCCTACAATGAGCAGTTCTTC.

The CDR3 here is CASSPPGHYEQYF. For the CDR3, the DNA is TGTGCCAGCTCACCACCGGGACACTACGAGCAGTACTTC. The chain uses TRBV18 and TRBJ2-7; the D gene is possibly TRBD1 (6 bases). The germline V and J ends were trimmed by 0 bases and 3 bases, with 6 bases remaining between them. This CDR3 is 13 amino acids long. Per the germline V gene, CDR1 is KGHSH and CDR2 is LQKENI.

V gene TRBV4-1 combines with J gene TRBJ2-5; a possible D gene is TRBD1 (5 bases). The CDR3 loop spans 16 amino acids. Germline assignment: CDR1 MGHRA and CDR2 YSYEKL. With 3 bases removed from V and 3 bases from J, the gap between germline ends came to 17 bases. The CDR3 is CASSQGLGSIEETQYF. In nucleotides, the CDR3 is TGCGCCAGCAGCCAGGGGCTGGGCTCCATCGAAGAGACCCAGTACTTC.

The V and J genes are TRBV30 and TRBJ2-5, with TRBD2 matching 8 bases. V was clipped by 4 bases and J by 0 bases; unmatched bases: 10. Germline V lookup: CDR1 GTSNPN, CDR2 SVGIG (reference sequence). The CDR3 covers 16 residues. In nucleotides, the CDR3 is TGTGCCTGGACTTTAACGGGACTAGTTTACCAAGAGACCCAGTACTTC. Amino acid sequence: CAWTLTGLVYQETQYF.

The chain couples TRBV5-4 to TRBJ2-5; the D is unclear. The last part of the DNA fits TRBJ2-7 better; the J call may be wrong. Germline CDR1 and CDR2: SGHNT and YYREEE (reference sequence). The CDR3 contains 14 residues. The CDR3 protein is CASSFGPADYEQYF. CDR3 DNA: TGTGCCAGCAGCTTCGGTCCGGCTGACTACGAGCAGTACTTC.

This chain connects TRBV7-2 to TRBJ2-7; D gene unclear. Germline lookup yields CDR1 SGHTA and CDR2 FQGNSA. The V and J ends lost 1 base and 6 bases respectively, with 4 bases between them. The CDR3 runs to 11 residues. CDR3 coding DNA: TGTGCCAGCAGCTTAGTCTCCGAGCAGTACTTC. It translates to CASSLVSEQYF.

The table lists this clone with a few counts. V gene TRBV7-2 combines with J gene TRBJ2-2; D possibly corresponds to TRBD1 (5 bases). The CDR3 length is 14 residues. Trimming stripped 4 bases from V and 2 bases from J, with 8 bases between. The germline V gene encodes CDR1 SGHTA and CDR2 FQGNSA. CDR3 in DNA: TGTGCCAGCAGCTCCCAGGGAAACACCGGGGAGCTGTTTTTT. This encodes CASSSQGNTGELFF.

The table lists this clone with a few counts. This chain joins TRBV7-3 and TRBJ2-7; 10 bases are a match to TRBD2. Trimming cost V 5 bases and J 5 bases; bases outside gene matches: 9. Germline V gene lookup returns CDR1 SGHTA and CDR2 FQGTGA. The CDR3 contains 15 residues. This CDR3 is CASSIAGTSAHEQYF. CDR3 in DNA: TGTGCCAGCAGCATTGCCGGGACTAGCGCCCACGAGCAGTACTTC. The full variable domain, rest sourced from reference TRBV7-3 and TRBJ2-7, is GAGVSQTPSNKVTEKGKYVELRCDPISGHTALYWYRQSLGQGPEFLIYFQGTGAADDSGLPNDRFFAVRPEGSVSTLKIQRTERGDSAVYLCASSIAGTSAHEQYFGPGTRLTVT.

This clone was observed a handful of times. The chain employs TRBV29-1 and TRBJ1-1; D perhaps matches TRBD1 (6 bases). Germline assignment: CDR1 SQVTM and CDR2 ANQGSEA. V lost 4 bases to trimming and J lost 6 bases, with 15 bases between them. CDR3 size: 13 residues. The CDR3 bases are TGCAGCGTTGGACGACAGGTTCTGGCTGAAGCTTTCTTT. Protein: CSVGRQVLAEAFF.

CDR3 in amino acids: CAWRAYGYTF. The CDR3, as DNA: TGTGCCTGGAGGGCCTATGGCTACACCTTC. The gene calls are TRBV30 and TRBJ1-2; no reliable D call. CDR3 size: 10 residues. Trimming took 3 bases from V and 4 from J, leaving 3 bases between them. The germline V gene encodes CDR1 GTSNPN and CDR2 SVGIG (reference sequence). The complete variable domain, with remaining parts taken from reference TRBV30 and TRBJ1-2, reads SQTIHQWPATLVQPVGSPLSLECTVEGTSNPNLYWYRQAAGRGLQLLFYSVGIGQISSEVPQNLSASRPQDRQFILSSKKLLLSDSGFYLCAWRAYGYTFGSGTRLTVV.

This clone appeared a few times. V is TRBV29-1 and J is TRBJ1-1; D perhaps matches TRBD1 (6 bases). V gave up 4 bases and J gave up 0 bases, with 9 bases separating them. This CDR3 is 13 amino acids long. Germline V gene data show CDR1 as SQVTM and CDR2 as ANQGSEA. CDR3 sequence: CSVGTVLNTEAFF. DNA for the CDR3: TGCAGCGTTGGGACAGTACTGAACACTGAAGCTTTCTTT.

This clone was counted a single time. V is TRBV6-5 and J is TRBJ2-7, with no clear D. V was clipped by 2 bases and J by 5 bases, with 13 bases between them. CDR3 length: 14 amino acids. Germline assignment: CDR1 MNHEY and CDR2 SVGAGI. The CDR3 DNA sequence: TGTGCCAGCAGTTACACCTGGCGGAGTCACGAGCAGTACTTC. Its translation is CASSYTWRSHEQYF.

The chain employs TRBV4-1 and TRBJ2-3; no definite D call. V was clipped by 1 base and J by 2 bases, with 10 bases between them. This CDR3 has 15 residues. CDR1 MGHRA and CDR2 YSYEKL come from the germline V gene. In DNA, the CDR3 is TGCGCCAGCAGCCAAGCGAGGAGAATCACAGATACGCAGTATTTT. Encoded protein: CASSQARRITDTQYF.

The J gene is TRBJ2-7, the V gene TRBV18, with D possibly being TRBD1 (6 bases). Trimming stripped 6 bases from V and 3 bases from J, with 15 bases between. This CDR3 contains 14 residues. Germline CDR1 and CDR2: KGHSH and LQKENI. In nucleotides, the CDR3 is TGTGCCAGCTCGCCTCAGGAGGACAGCTACGAGCAGTACTTC. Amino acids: CASSPQEDSYEQYF.

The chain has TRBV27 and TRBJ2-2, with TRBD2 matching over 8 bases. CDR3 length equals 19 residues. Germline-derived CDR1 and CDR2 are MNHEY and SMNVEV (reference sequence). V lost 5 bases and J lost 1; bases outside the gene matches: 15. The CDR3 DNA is TGTGCCAGCAGTCCGCACAGACCCGTAGCGGGGAGGAACACCGGGGAGCTGTTTTTT. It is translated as CASSPHRPVAGRNTGELFF.

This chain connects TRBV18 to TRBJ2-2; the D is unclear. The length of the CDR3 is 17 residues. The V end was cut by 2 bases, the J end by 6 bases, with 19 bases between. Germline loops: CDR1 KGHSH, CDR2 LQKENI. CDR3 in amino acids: CASSPLSQAVVAGELFF. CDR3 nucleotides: TGTGCCAGCTCACCATTGAGCCAAGCTGTGGTGGCCGGGGAGCTGTTTTTT.

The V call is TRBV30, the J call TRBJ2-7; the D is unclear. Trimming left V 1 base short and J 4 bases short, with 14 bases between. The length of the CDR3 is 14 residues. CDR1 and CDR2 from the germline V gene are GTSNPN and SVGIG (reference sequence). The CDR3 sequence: CAWSGIGRVYEQYF. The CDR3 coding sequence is TGTGCCTGGAGTGGTATTGGTCGGGTATACGAGCAGTACTTC.

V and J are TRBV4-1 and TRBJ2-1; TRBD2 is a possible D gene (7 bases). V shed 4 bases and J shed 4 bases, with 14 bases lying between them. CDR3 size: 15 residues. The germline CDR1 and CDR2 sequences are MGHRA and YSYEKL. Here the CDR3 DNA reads TGCGCCAGCAGCCTACTAGGGGGGGCATACAATGAGCAGTTCTTC. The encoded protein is CASSLLGGAYNEQFF.

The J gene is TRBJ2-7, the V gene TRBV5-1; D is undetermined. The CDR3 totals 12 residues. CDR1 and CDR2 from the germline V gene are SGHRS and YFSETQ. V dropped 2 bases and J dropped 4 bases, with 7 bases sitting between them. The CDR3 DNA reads TGCGCCAGCAGCTTAGACACTTACGAGCAGTACTTC. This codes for CASSLDTYEQYF.

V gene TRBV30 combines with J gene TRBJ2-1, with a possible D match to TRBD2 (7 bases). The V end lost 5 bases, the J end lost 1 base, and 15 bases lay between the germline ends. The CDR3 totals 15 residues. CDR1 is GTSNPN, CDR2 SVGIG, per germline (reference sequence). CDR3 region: CAWSGGQLSYNEQFF. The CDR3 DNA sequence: TGTGCCTGGTCGGGGGGCCAACTTTCCTACAATGAGCAGTTCTTC.

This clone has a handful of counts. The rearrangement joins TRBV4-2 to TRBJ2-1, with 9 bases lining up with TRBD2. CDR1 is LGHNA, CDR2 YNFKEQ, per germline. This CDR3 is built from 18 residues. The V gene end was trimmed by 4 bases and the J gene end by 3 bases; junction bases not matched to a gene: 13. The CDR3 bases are TGTGCCAGCAGCCCCTCGAGGGGCGGGGGGGCGGTCTACAATGAGCAGTTCTTC. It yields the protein CASSPSRGGGAVYNEQFF.

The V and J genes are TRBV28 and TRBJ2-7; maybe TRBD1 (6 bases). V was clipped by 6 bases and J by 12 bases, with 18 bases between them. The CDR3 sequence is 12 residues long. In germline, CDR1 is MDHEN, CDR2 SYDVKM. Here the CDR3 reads CASSQQGSTVYF. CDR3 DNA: TGTGCCAGCAGCCAGCAGGGGTCCACAGTGTACTTC.

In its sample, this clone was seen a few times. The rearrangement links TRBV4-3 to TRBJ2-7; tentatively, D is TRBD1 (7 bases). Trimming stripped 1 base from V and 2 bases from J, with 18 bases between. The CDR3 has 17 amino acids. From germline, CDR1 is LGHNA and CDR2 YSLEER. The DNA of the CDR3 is TGCGCCAGCAGCCAAGCTCAAGGAGGAGGGGGCCCCTACGAGCAGTACTTC. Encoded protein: CASSQAQGGGGPYEQYF.